This T cell receptor beta chain derives from a study of blood T cells in healthy people across ages. CDR3 length equals 12 residues. Trimming left V 8 bases short and J 14 bases short, with 21 bases between. Germline V CDR1 and CDR2: SEHNR, FQNEAQ (reference sequence). Using a J-beta primer mix together with a sample-barcoded 5' primer, a second PCR was run for roughly 6 to 12 cycles. Every cDNA molecule carried a tag from a template-switch adaptor bearing 12 random nucleotides. TCRdb reprocessed the 5' RACE reads via MiXCR and lists one record per CDR3 protein. Of over a million distinct CDR3 sequences listed, 25% were seen once; the top ten hold approximately 0.7%. These data also featured in a second study, about T cells of mothers and their children.

The sample was blood. This rearrangement joins TRBV7-9 to TRBJ1-2; no reliable D call. This sequence originates from a girl aged 2 to 9 in good health. DNA for the CDR3: TGTGCCAGCCTTGTCCCCTTAACTATGCTGACCTTC. Translated: CASLVPLTMLTF.